The clone carrying this TCR beta chain appeared many times. The antigen is undetermined. This specimen belongs to a study of glioma-infiltrating T cells. Using RNA template, CDR3s of TCR alpha and beta were amplified with iRepertoire arm-PCR. Tissue mRNA or PBMC total RNA, about 90-450 ng, went into one-step reverse transcription and amplification. TCRdb independently ran MiXCR on the multiplex PCR reads; one entry per CDR3 protein. The table lists about 93,000 distinct CDR3 sequences, around 37% of them singletons. This CDR3 spans 17 amino acids. Germline CDR1 LNHDA, CDR2 SQIVND (reference sequence). The J segment lost 2 bases and the V segment lost 5 bases, leaving 5 bases of the junction unmatched. Study conclusions and caveats: Tissue and blood shared very few CDR3 sequences.

The clonotype originates from a human donor with low-grade glioma or glioblastoma, undergoing nonglioma brain surgery, or in good health (not recorded which). The chain is built from TRBV19 and TRBJ2-1; 14 bases agree with TRBD2. The specimen sequenced was glioma tissue, nonneoplastic brain tissue, or PBMCs (not recorded which). This chain's CDR3 is CASSSRLAGGPYNEQFF. The CDR3 bases are TGTGCCAGTAGTTCCCGACTAGCGGGAGGGCCCTACAATGAGCAGTTCTTC.